This T cell receptor beta chain was recorded in a study of blood T cell repertoires in COVID-19 (dated by TCRdb to 2018 to 2020). In terms of the full investigation: Samples covering the acute and convalescent phases of COVID-19 were provided by collaborators in the United States, Italy and Spain. The samples were drawn from the first 160 participants of the ongoing ImmuneRACE study and from over a thousand subjects provided by 6 global collaborators. Deeply sampled blood TCRbeta repertoires from subjects exposed to, actively infected with, or recovered from COVID-19 were included in the dataset. The prospective study material was composed of cDNA or gDNA derived from T cells, B-cell-depleted T cells, or PBMCs. The repertoires were made available in a free public database intended to serve as a resource for research on the immune response to SARS-CoV-2. A de-identified subject ID, COVID-19 status, age in years and sex were almost always included in the sample metadata. Where available, HLA class I and class II types were taken from metadata supplied by the sample provider and were not determined by assay-based typing.

Trimming takes 8 bases from V and 9 bases from J, and the germline ends sit 20 bases apart. The CDR3, cysteine through phenylalanine, is 14 amino acids long. Only the CDR3 part of the read is kept: 42 bases, read in frame from the first base. The germline V gene sets CDR1 to MNHEY and CDR2 to SVGAGI. The immunoSEQ Assay, a bias-controlled multiplex PCR, was used to amplify TCRbeta CDR3 regions from genomic DNA. In the authors' own workflow: The number of nucleated cells in each sample was estimated from the amplification of reference gene primers within the assay. To quantify the absolute abundance of each unique TCRbeta CDR3 rearrangement, sequence reads were collapsed and filtered. For each sample, productive Simpson clonality was calculated as the square root of Simpson's diversity index over productive rearrangements. TCRdb mirrors the immuneACCESS table, restricted to in-frame sequences. Some clones are absent from its copies; in checked studies, under half trace to an unresolved V gene, and the reason for the others is unknown. For V, J and clone size, that table is used; D and trimming come from the DNA. This sample holds about 230,000 clones; approximately 83% were observed only once. Clones ranked in the top ten supply around 25% of the sample.

Each collaborating institution followed its own protocols to collect whole blood in K2EDTA tubes. Collaborator samples were shipped for TCRbeta analysis as frozen whole blood, isolated PBMCs, or DNA extracted from either sample type. What the authors observed across the whole study: The amount of clinical and demographic metadata varied by source and participant and was provided uncurated.

As for this clone: The clone's antigen remains unknown. No base quality information exists; no much larger clone differs at one position.

Material for sequencing was peripheral blood. The chain is made from TRBV6-5 and TRBJ1-5; TRBD1 might be the D gene, on 5 matching bases. The receptor was derived from a man aged 35 to 55 with acute or convalescent COVID-19. The CDR3 in this case is CASWGGDPAWPQHF. The sequence in DNA is TGTGCCAGCTGGGGGGGAGACCCTGCATGGCCCCAGCATTTT.